This T cell receptor beta chain was observed in a study of radiotherapy plus CTLA-4 blockade in lung cancer. The CDR3 totals 16 residues. Trimming pared 4 bases from V and 2 bases from J, leaving 15 bases between. CDR1 is SNHLY and CDR2 is FYNNEI in the germline V gene. The assay was immunoSEQ multiplex PCR, and TCRdb's table has in-frame clones only and misses some. The sample consists of 130,000 or so clones, around 89% of them appearing once. The chain employs TRBV2 and TRBJ1-5; D is unclear. Specimen: peripheral blood, collected from a patient treated with radiotherapy plus ipilimumab. The origin of this receptor is a human donor with non-small cell lung cancer that progressed on radiotherapy plus ipilimumab. CDR3 region: CASSGPGLWGNQPQHF. The DNA for the CDR3 is TGTGCCAGCAGTGGGCCGGGTCTCTGGGGCAATCAGCCCCAGCATTTT.